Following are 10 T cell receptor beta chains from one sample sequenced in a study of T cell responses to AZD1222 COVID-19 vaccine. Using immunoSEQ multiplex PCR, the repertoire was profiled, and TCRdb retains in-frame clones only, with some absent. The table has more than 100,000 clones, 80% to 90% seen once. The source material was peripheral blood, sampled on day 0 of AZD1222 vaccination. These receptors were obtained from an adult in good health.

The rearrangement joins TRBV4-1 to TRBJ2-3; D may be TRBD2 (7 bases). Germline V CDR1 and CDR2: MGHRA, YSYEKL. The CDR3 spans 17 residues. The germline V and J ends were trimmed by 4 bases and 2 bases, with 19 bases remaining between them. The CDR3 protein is CASSPSKGGGYTDTQYF. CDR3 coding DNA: TGCGCCAGCAGCCCAAGCAAGGGCGGGGGCTACACAGATACGCAGTATTTT.

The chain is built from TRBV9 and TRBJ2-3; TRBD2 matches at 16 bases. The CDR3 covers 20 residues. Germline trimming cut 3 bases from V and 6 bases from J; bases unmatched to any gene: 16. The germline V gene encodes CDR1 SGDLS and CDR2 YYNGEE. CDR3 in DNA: TGTGCCAGCAGCGCGGGGGCAGTGGGACTAGCGGGAGGGCCGAGGGATACGCAGTATTTT. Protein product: CASSAGAVGLAGGPRDTQYF.

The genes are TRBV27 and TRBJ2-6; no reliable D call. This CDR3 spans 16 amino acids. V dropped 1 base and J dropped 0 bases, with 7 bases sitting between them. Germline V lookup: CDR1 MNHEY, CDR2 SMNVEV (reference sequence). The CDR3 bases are TGTGCCAGCAGTTTATTTGCAACCTCTGGGGCCAACGTCCTGACTTTC. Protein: CASSLFATSGANVLTF.

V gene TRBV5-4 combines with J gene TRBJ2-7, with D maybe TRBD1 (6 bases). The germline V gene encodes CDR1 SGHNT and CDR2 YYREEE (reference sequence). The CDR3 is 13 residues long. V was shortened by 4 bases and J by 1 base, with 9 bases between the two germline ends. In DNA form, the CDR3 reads TGTGCCAGCAGCCGGGACAAGTCCTACGAGCAGTACTTC. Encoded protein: CASSRDKSYEQYF. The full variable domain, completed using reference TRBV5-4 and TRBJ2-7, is ETGVTQSPTHLIKTRGQQVTLRCSSQSGHNTVSWYQQALGQGPQFIFQYYREEENGRGNFPPRFSGLQFPNYSSELNVNALELDDSALYLCASSRDKSYEQYFGPGTRLTVT.

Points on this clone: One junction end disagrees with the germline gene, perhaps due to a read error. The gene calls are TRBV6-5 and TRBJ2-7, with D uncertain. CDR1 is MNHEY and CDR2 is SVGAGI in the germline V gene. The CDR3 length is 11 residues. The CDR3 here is CASRFGRFLHF. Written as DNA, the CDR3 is TGTGCCAGCAGGTTTGGCCGGTTCTTACACTTC.

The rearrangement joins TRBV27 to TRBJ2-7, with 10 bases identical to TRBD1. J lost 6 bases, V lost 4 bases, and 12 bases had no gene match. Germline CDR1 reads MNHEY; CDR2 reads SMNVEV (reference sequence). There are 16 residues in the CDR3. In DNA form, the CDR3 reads TGTGCCAGCAGTTCCAAAAGGCGACAGGGGGCTGGCGAGCAGTACTTC. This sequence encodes CASSSKRRQGAGEQYF.

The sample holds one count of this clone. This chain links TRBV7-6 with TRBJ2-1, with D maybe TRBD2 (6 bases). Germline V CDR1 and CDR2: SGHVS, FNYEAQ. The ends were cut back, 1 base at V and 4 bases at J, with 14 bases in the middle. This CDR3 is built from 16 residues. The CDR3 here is CASSLGRVGGYNEQFF. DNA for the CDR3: TGTGCCAGCAGCTTAGGCCGGGTCGGGGGTTACAATGAGCAGTTCTTC.

The CDR3: CASSPTGAGYNSPLHF. The CDR3 region has the DNA TGTGCCAGCAGCCCAACCGGGGCAGGCTATAATTCACCCCTCCACTTT. The chain recombines TRBV9 with TRBJ1-6; maybe TRBD1 (5 bases). CDR1 SGDLS and CDR2 YYNGEE come from the germline V gene. The CDR3 is 16 amino acids. V gave up 4 bases and J gave up 3 bases, with 14 bases separating them.

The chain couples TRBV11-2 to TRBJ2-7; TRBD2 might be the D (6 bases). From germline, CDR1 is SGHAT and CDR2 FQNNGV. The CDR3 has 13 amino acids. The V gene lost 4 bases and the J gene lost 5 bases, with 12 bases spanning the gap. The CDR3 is CASSSTVADEQYF. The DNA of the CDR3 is TGTGCCAGCAGCTCGACGGTAGCGGACGAGCAGTACTTC.

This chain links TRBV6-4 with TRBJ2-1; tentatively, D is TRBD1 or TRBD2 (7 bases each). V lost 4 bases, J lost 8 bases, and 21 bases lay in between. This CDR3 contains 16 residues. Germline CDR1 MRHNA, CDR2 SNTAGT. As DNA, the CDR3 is TGTGCCAGCAGTGCCAACTGGGGAGGGGGCTCGGATGAGCAGTTCTTC. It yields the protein CASSANWGGGSDEQFF.